The 15 T cell receptor beta chains below were found in one sample sequenced in a study of blood T cell repertoires in COVID-19. Clones were read by immunoSEQ multiplex PCR, and TCRdb kept only the in-frame ones, dropping some. The sample consists of hundreds of thousands of clones, roughly 90% of them appearing once. The sample consisted of peripheral blood. These receptors were obtained from a woman between 25 and 40 years old with COVID-19, enrolled during active disease.

The chain recombines TRBV9 with TRBJ1-2; D is unclear. Germline CDR1 is SGDLS and CDR2 is YYNGEE. Trimming removed 0 bases at V and 8 bases at J, with 11 bases between. CDR3 length: 13 amino acids. CDR3 sequence (DNA): TGTGCCAGCAGCGTAGGAGTAAGAGAAGGCTACACCTTC. Its protein is CASSVGVREGYTF.

This chain connects TRBV12-3 or TRBV12-4 to TRBJ2-3; the D gene is possibly TRBD1 (5 bases). The length of the CDR3 is 12 residues. Trimming removed 3 bases from V and 6 bases from J, with 7 bases in between. CDR3 DNA sequence: TGTGCCAGCAGTTTGGGGCATGATACGCAGTATTTT. Residues: CASSLGHDTQYF.

The chain carries TRBV5-4 and TRBJ2-5, with 7 bases that match TRBD2. The CDR3 length is 14 residues. Looked up from germline, CDR1 is SGHNT and CDR2 is YYREEE (reference sequence). V lost 4 bases and J lost 5; bases outside the gene matches: 8. The CDR3: CASSTRRGSETQYF. The DNA for the CDR3 is TGTGCCAGCAGCACCCGACGCGGGAGCGAGACCCAGTACTTC.

CDR3: CASSLGSGANTGELFF. The CDR3 DNA sequence: TGTGCCAGCAGCTTAGGATCTGGGGCAAACACCGGGGAGCTGTTTTTT. The rearrangement joins TRBV7-2 to TRBJ2-2; D perhaps matches TRBD1 (5 bases). The CDR3 sequence is 16 residues long. Germline V gives CDR1 SGHTA, CDR2 FQGNSA. Deletions cut 1 base from V and 2 bases from J, with 11 bases between.

The count of this clone is one. The V and J genes are TRBV9 and TRBJ2-2; D may be TRBD2 (7 bases). V lost 0 bases to trimming and J lost 3 bases, with 15 bases between them. The V gene's germline CDR1 is SGDLS and CDR2 YYNGEE. This CDR3 region has 17 residues. The CDR3 spells CASSVARGRADTGELFF. The CDR3 nucleotides read TGTGCCAGCAGCGTAGCTAGGGGGAGGGCCGACACCGGGGAGCTGTTTTTT.

V usage is TRBV4-3 and J usage is TRBJ1-6; D gene uncertain. CDR3 length equals 15 residues. Germline V gene sequence: CDR1 LGHNA, CDR2 YSLEER. V gave up 0 bases and J gave up 11 bases, with 14 bases separating them. The CDR3 is CASSQERNGGAPLHF. The CDR3 nucleotides are TGCGCCAGCAGCCAAGAGAGAAATGGCGGTGCACCCCTCCACTTT.

The rearrangement links TRBV13 to TRBJ2-3; a possible D gene is TRBD2 (6 bases). The V and J ends lost 5 bases and 5 bases respectively, with 14 bases between them. Germline loops: CDR1 PRHDT, CDR2 FYEKMQ (reference sequence). The CDR3 has 14 residues. CDR3 protein: CASSQILEGDTQYF. The CDR3, as DNA: TGTGCCAGCAGCCAGATTTTGGAGGGAGATACGCAGTATTTT.

V usage is TRBV27 and J usage is TRBJ2-1; maybe TRBD1 (5 bases). Germline V gene data show CDR1 as MNHEY and CDR2 as SMNVEV (reference sequence). The CDR3 loop spans 16 amino acids. V lost 6 bases to trimming and J lost 2 bases, with 17 bases between them. The CDR3 DNA reads as TGTGCCAGCAGCACAAGTACAGGAGTACCCTACAATGAGCAGTTCTTC. Residues: CASSTSTGVPYNEQFF.

This chain connects TRBV27 to TRBJ1-2; D ambiguous. The germline V and J ends were trimmed by 7 bases and 5 bases, with 14 bases remaining between them. Germline loops: CDR1 MNHEY, CDR2 SMNVEV (reference sequence). The CDR3 sequence is 13 residues long. CDR3 in DNA: TGTGCCAGCAAGTTAACGGAGAATTATGGCTACACCTTC. It yields the protein CASKLTENYGYTF.

There are a few counts of this clone. The chain combines TRBV5-8 with TRBJ1-2; tentatively, D is TRBD1 (5 bases). Trimming took off 7 bases at V and 7 bases at J, with 17 bases between the two ends. The CDR3 runs to 13 residues. Germline V gene data show CDR1 as SGHTS and CDR2 as YDEGEE. CDR3 region: CASRRPLGVGYTF. CDR3 DNA sequence: TGTGCCAGCCGCAGGCCTTTAGGGGTTGGCTACACCTTC.

The gene calls are TRBV19 and TRBJ1-5, with TRBD1 matching 12 bases. This CDR3 has 20 amino acids. CDR1 LNHDA and CDR2 SQIVND come from the germline V gene (reference sequence). Germline trimming cut 4 bases from V and 2 bases from J; bases unmatched to any gene: 15. The CDR3 sequence: CASSTEPGTGGDRGNQPQHF. In DNA, the CDR3 is TGTGCCAGTAGTACGGAGCCCGGGACAGGGGGCGATCGTGGCAATCAGCCCCAGCATTTT.

A single count supports this clone. V usage is TRBV10-2 and J usage is TRBJ1-4; 10 bases match TRBD1. Germline loops: CDR1 WSHSY, CDR2 SAAADI. With V trimmed by 2 bases and J by 7 bases, 4 bases remained unmatched. The CDR3 contains 15 residues. The CDR3 bases are TGCGCCAGCAGTGAGCGCGACAGGGGGCCTGAAAAACTGTTTTTT. Its protein product is CASSERDRGPEKLFF.

The CDR3 is CASSNPGQPYGYTF. DNA of the CDR3: TGTGCCAGCAGCAACCCGGGACAGCCTTATGGCTACACCTTC. This chain links TRBV7-9 with TRBJ1-2; 7 nucleotides align to TRBD1. From germline, CDR1 is SEHNR and CDR2 FQNEAQ (reference sequence). Unmatched junction bases numbered 8, after V lost 5 bases and J lost 5 bases. The CDR3 is made up of 14 amino acids.

This chain connects TRBV27 to TRBJ1-1; weak D call: TRBD1 (5 bases). Germline V gives CDR1 MNHEY, CDR2 SMNVEV (reference sequence). This CDR3 has 13 residues. V was cut by 6 bases and J by 6 bases, with 14 bases left in between. The CDR3 nucleotides are TGTGCCAGCAGGACGACAGTTGGCGCTGAAGCTTTCTTT. Its translation: CASRTTVGAEAFF.

The V gene is TRBV29-1, the J gene TRBJ2-3; a weak D match, TRBD2 (7 bases). Germline CDR1 SQVTM, CDR2 ANQGSEA. V was cut by 7 bases and J by 1 base, with 18 bases left in between. CDR3 length: 15 amino acids. The CDR3 bases are TGCAGCGCCTCTGGGGGGGCCGGGGGCACAGATACGCAGTATTTT. Translating it yields CSASGGAGGTDTQYF.